This T cell receptor beta chain was identified during a study of persistence of HIV-infected CD4 T cells. General study findings and limits: Degenerate expanded CDR3beta sequences were enriched among CMV- and Gag-responding cells.

Cells were stimulated with overlapping HIV-1 Gag 15-mer peptides. Sorting of responding CD4+ T cells relied on upregulated CD40 ligand together with CD69. This was the immunoSEQ version 4 assay in survey mode. Generated by immunoSEQ multiplex PCR, the TCRdb table keeps only in-frame clones and is missing some. Of about 10,000 clones in the sample, approximately 77% are singletons; the top ten hold about 2%. A remark on this clone: As yet, its antigen is unknown.

This CDR3 region has 17 residues. Looked up from germline, CDR1 is SGHVS and CDR2 is FNYEAQ. The V segment lost 5 bases and the J segment 0 bases; nucleotides outside the gene matches: 9. This chain links TRBV7-6 with TRBJ2-7, with 11 bases identical to TRBD2. This sample comprised CD4+ T cells sorted from PBMCs after approximately 20-hour stimulation, obtained from a patient who received antiretroviral therapy. This sequence was found in an adult woman with HIV who was CMV-seropositive. CDR3 loop: CASSRSASGRSSYEQYF. The CDR3 DNA reads TGTGCCAGCAGCCGCTCGGCTAGCGGGAGGAGCTCCTACGAGCAGTACTTC.